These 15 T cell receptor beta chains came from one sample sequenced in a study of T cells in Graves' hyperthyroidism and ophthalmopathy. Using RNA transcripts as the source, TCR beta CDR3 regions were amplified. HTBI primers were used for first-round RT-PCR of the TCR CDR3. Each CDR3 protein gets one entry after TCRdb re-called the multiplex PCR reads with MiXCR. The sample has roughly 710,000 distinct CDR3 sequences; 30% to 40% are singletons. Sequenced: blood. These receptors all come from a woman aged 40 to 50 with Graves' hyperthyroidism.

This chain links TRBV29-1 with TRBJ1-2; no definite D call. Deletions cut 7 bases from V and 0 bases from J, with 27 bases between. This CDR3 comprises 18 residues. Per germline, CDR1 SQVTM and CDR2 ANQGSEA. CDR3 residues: CSAFTREDRQDSNYGYTF. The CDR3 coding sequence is TGCAGCGCTTTTACCCGGGAGGATAGGCAGGACTCTAACTATGGCTACACCTTC.

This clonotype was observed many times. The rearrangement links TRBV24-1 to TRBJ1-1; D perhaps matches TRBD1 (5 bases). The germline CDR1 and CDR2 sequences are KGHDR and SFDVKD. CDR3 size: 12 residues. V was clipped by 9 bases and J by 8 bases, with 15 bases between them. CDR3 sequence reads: CATSAQGSEAFF. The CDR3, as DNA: TGTGCCACCTCGGCCCAGGGTTCGGAAGCTTTCTTT.

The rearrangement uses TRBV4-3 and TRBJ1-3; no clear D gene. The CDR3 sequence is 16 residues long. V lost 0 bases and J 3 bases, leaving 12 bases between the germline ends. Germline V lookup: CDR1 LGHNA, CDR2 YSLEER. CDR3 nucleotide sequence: TGCGCCAGCAGCCAAGATAAGGATCCTCATGGAAACACCATATATTTT. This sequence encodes CASSQDKDPHGNTIYF.

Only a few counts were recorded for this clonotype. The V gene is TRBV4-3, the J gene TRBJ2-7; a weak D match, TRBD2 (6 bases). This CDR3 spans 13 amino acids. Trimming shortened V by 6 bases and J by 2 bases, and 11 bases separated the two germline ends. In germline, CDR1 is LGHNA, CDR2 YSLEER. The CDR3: CASREGLAYEQYF. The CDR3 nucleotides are TGCGCCAGCAGGGAGGGGCTTGCCTACGAGCAGTACTTC.

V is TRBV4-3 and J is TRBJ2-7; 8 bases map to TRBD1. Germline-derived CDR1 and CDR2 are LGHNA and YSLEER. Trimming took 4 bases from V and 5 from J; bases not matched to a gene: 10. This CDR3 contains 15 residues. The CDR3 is CASSPRTGGPDEQYF. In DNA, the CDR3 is TGCGCCAGCAGCCCAAGAACAGGGGGTCCGGACGAGCAGTACTTC.

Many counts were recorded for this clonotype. CDR3 nucleotide sequence: TGTGCCAGCAGATGGGCGGATAGCAATCAGCCCCAGCATTTT. Its protein is CASRWADSNQPQHF. The chain uses TRBV2 and TRBJ1-5; D gene uncertain. V was trimmed by 6 bases and J by 0 bases, leaving 9 bases between them. The germline V gene encodes CDR1 SNHLY and CDR2 FYNNEI. The CDR3 contains 14 residues.

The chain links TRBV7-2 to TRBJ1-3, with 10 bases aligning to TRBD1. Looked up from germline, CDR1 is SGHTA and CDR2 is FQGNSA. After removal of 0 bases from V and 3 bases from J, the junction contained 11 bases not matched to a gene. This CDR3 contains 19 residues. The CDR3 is CASSLADLRQGASGNTIYF. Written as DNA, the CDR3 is TGTGCCAGCAGCTTAGCCGACCTAAGACAGGGGGCCAGTGGAAACACCATATATTTT.

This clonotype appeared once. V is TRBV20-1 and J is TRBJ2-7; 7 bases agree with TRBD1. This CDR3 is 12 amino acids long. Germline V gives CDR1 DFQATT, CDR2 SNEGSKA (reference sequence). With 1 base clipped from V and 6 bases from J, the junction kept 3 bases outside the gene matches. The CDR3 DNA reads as TGCAGTGCTAGAGTAGCAGGGGGCGAGCAGTACTTC. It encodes CSARVAGGEQYF.

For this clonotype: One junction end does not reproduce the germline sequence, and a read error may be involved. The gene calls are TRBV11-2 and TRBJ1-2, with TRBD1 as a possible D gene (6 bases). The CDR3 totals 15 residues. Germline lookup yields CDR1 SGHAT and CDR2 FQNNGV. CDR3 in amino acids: CASGLRGESWGGYTF. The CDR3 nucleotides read TGTGCCAGCGGCTTAAGGGGGGAAAGCTGGGGTGGCTACACCTTC.

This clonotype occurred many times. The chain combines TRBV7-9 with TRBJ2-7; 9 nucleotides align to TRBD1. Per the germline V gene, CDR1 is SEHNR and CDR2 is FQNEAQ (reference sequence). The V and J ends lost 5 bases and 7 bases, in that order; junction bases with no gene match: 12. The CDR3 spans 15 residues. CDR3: CASSRGDRDSKEQYF. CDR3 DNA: TGTGCCAGCAGCCGAGGGGACAGGGATTCTAAGGAGCAGTACTTC.

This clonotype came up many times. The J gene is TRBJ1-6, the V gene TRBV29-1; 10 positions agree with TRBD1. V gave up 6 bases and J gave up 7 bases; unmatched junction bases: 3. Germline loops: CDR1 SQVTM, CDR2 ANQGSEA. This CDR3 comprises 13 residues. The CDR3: CSVQTGGNSPLHF. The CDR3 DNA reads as TGCAGCGTGCAGACAGGGGGCAATTCACCCCTCCACTTT.

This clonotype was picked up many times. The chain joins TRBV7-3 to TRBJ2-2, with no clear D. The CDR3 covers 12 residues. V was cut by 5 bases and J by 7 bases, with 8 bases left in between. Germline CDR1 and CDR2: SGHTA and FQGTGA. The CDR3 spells CASSKRGGELFF. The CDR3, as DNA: TGTGCCAGCAGCAAACGAGGCGGGGAGCTGTTTTTT.

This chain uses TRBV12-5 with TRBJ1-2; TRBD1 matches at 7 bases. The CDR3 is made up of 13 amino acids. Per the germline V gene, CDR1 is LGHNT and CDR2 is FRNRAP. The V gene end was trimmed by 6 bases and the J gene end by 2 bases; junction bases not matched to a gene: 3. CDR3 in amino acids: CASGPGGNYGYTF. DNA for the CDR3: TGTGCTAGTGGCCCAGGGGGAAACTATGGCTACACCTTC.

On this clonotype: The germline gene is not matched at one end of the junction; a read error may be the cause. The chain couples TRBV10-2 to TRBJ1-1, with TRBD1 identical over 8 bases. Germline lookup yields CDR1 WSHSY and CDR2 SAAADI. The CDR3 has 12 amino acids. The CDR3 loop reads CPRGPGNTEAFF. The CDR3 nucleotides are TGCCCCAGGGGGCCTGGGAACACTGAAGCTTTCTTT.

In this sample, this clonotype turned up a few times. The CDR3 nucleotides are TGCAGCTTCTGCATGGTCGGGGCGGCAGGGCCTTATGGCTACACCTTC. This sequence encodes CSFCMVGAAGPYGYTF. The chain joins TRBV29-1 to TRBJ1-2; TRBD1 might be the D (5 bases). V gave up 8 bases and J gave up 5 bases, with 27 bases separating them. Per the germline V gene, CDR1 is SQVTM and CDR2 is ANQGSEA. This CDR3 comprises 16 residues.